This TCR beta chain appears in the sequencing data of a study of response to subunit inactivated influenza vaccine. Study results and limitations: The authors suggested that few new T cells are recruited per seasonal influenza vaccination.

Deletions cut 7 bases from V and 4 bases from J, with 10 bases between. CDR1 and CDR2 from the germline V gene are MNHEY and SVGEGT. The CDR3 totals 12 residues. TCRdb re-called the RT-PCR reads with MiXCR, one entry per CDR3 protein. The data hold some 500,000 distinct CDR3 sequences, with about 17% observed a single time. In this sample, this clonotype turned up many times. Its matching antigen is unknown. The rearrangement uses TRBV6-2 or TRBV6-3 and TRBJ1-1; perhaps TRBD1 as D (5 bases). This TCR came from a man aged 45-69 years who received an inactivated influenza vaccine. The sequencing here drew on CD4+ T cells sorted from PBMCs, taken roughly 24 months after vaccination. The CDR3 nucleotides read TGTGCCAGCAAGACAGTTTCCACTGAAGCTTTCTTT. Its protein product is CASKTVSTEAFF.